A single sample gave rise to the 22 T cell receptor beta chains below, sequenced in a study of cytomegalovirus exposure and HLA in healthy donors. The primer mix had 60 Vbeta and 13 Jbeta primers. Produced via immunoSEQ multiplex PCR; TCRdb's table is partial and in-frame only. The table has about 210,000 clones, 82% seen once; the top ten hold roughly 6%. Sequencing input: PBMCs. Every receptor here comes from a middle-aged man in good health and CMV-seropositive.

This chain connects TRBV7-8 to TRBJ2-1; TRBD2 matches at 10 bases. The germline CDR1 and CDR2 sequences are SGHVS and FQNEAQ. Trimming at V came to 1 base and at J to 9 bases, leaving 15 bases not matched to a gene. This CDR3 is 18 amino acids long. In DNA form, the CDR3 reads TGTGCCAGCAGCTTAGGGAAACTAACTAGCGGGAAGGCCGGTGAGCAGTTCTTC. It is translated as CASSLGKLTSGKAGEQFF.

The chain recombines TRBV7-6 with TRBJ1-1; D is unresolved. The V end was cut by 5 bases, the J end by 5 bases, with 12 bases between. The CDR3 totals 13 residues. Germline V gene lookup returns CDR1 SGHVS and CDR2 FNYEAQ. CDR3 residues: CASSVKFGTEAFF. The CDR3 DNA sequence: TGTGCCAGCAGCGTTAAATTCGGGACTGAAGCTTTCTTT.

This chain connects TRBV6-5 to TRBJ2-2; the D gene is possibly TRBD1 (6 bases). Germline V CDR1 and CDR2: MNHEY, SVGAGI. V shed 4 bases and J shed 4 bases, with 16 bases lying between them. The CDR3 spans 16 residues. The CDR3 nucleotides are TGTGCCAGCAGTTGGGGGCCGGGTGACGGCACCGGGGAGCTGTTTTTT. Translated: CASSWGPGDGTGELFF.

The chain combines TRBV5-6 with TRBJ1-1; unclear D gene. Germline V gives CDR1 SGHDT, CDR2 YYEEEE. V was pared by 6 bases and J by 1 base, with 10 bases between. The CDR3 totals 13 residues. The chain's CDR3 is CASTLGGNTEAFF. The CDR3, as DNA: TGTGCCAGCACCCTGGGAGGGAACACTGAAGCTTTCTTT.

The chain carries TRBV9 and TRBJ2-1, with D possibly matching TRBD2 (7 bases). This CDR3 region has 12 residues. V was shortened by 3 bases and J by 9 bases, with 10 bases between the two germline ends. Germline V gives CDR1 SGDLS, CDR2 YYNGEE. This CDR3 is CASSEGGGEQFF. Here the CDR3 DNA reads TGTGCCAGCAGCGAGGGAGGGGGTGAGCAGTTCTTC.

The V and J genes are TRBV27 and TRBJ2-1, with D maybe TRBD2 (5 bases). Trimming removed 2 bases from V and 8 bases from J, with 13 bases in between. Germline V gives CDR1 MNHEY, CDR2 SMNVEV (reference sequence). The CDR3 is 14 amino acids. This chain's CDR3 is CASSLLAYLDEQFF. The CDR3 region has the DNA TGTGCCAGCAGTTTACTAGCATATCTCGATGAGCAGTTCTTC.

About this clone itself: Its ends do not fully match the called genes, so a read error is possible. V is TRBV7-9 and J is TRBJ2-2, with D unclear. Germline V CDR1 and CDR2: SEHNR, FQNEAQ (reference sequence). This CDR3 contains 15 residues. As DNA, the CDR3 is TGTTCCAGCAGCTCCCCTGAGAAGAAAACCGGGGAGCTGTTTTTT. It specifies CSSSSPEKKTGELFF.

This chain links TRBV14 with TRBJ1-4, with no clear D. V lost 11 bases and J 8 bases, leaving 15 bases between the germline ends. CDR1 is SGHDN, CDR2 FVKESK, per germline. CDR3 length: 12 residues. The CDR3 bases are TGTGCCTGTCAAGGTCGACACGAAAAACTGTTTTTT. Translation: CACQGRHEKLFF.

The rearrangement uses TRBV4-1 and TRBJ2-1; TRBD1 aligns across 7 bases. The V gene's germline CDR1 is MGHRA and CDR2 YSYEKL. The CDR3 runs 15 residues. The ends lost 5 bases at V and 4 bases at J; junction bases unmatched: 8. The CDR3 DNA follows: TGCGCCAGCAGCGAGACAACAGGGGCTTACAATGAGCAGTTCTTC. This translates into CASSETTGAYNEQFF.

This clone was seen a handful of times. The chain combines TRBV7-9 with TRBJ2-5, with TRBD1 matching 9 bases. CDR1 and CDR2 (germline): SEHNR, FQNEAQ (reference sequence). The CDR3 runs 15 residues. V was clipped by 5 bases and J by 2 bases; unmatched bases: 6. CDR3 sequence: CASSSGTGTQETQYF. Here the CDR3 DNA reads TGTGCCAGCAGCAGCGGGACAGGGACACAAGAGACCCAGTACTTC.

The rearrangement uses TRBV12-5 and TRBJ1-1; the match to TRBD1 covers 9 bases. This CDR3 contains 19 residues. Germline CDR1 is LGHNT and CDR2 is FRNRAP. V dropped 0 bases and J dropped 0; count of bases not matched to a gene: 11. This CDR3 is CASGLVLGTGRALNTEAFF. The CDR3 DNA reads as TGTGCTAGTGGTTTGGTACTCGGGACAGGGAGGGCTTTGAACACTGAAGCTTTCTTT.

The chain carries TRBV9 and TRBJ2-5; D is possibly TRBD2 (5 bases). The CDR3 totals 14 residues. The ends were cut back, 4 bases at V and 1 base at J, with 11 bases in the middle. The germline CDR1 and CDR2 sequences are SGDLS and YYNGEE. CDR3 DNA sequence: TGTGCCAGCAGCTCTCGGACTTCCCAAGAGACCCAGTACTTC. Translation gives CASSSRTSQETQYF.

This chain links TRBV29-1 with TRBJ2-7; 9 bases fit TRBD1. The CDR3 runs to 14 residues. CDR1 and CDR2 from the germline V gene are SQVTM and ANQGSEA. The junction had 11 bases not matched to a gene; V was cut back by 6 bases and J by 5 bases. This CDR3 reads CSVRKQDRGHEQYF. CDR3 DNA sequence: TGCAGCGTCAGAAAACAGGACAGGGGCCACGAGCAGTACTTC.

V gene TRBV27 combines with J gene TRBJ2-5; 12 bases match TRBD2. V dropped 5 bases and J dropped 5; count of bases not matched to a gene: 12. Germline V lookup: CDR1 MNHEY, CDR2 SMNVEV (reference sequence). This CDR3 is built from 17 residues. CDR3 protein: CASSPKTLAGGWETQYF. DNA of the CDR3: TGTGCCAGCAGTCCAAAAACCCTAGCGGGAGGGTGGGAGACCCAGTACTTC.

CDR3 protein: CASRGRGGSNEQFF. The CDR3 DNA is TGTGCCAGCAGGGGGAGGGGCGGGAGCAATGAGCAGTTCTTC. This chain links TRBV9 with TRBJ2-1; 7 bases are a match to TRBD2. Trimming took 5 bases from V and 6 from J; bases not matched to a gene: 8. This CDR3 is built from 14 residues. Germline V gene sequence: CDR1 SGDLS, CDR2 YYNGEE.

The table lists this clone with a few counts. The chain carries TRBV7-9 and TRBJ1-2; 8 nucleotides align to TRBD1. This CDR3 contains 14 residues. V gave up 2 bases and J gave up 8 bases; unmatched junction bases: 7. In germline, CDR1 is SEHNR, CDR2 FQNEAQ (reference sequence). CDR3 region: CASSLNQGADGYTF. CDR3 bases: TGTGCCAGCAGCTTAAACCAGGGGGCGGACGGCTACACCTTC. Drawing the rest from reference TRBV7-9 and TRBJ1-2, the complete variable domain is DTGVSQNPRHKITKRGQNVTFRCDPISEHNRLYWYRQTLGQGPEFLTYFQNEAQLEKSRLLSDRFSAERPKGSFSTLEIQRTEQGDSAMYLCASSLNQGADGYTFGSGTRLTVV.

This chain connects TRBV7-8 to TRBJ1-1; possible D gene TRBD1, 6 bases. This CDR3 contains 14 residues. V gave up 1 base and J gave up 1 base, with 7 bases separating them. CDR1 is SGHVS and CDR2 is FQNEAQ in the germline V gene. CDR3 DNA: TGTGCCAGCAGCTTAGGGGGACAGAACACTGAAGCTTTCTTT. Translating gives CASSLGGQNTEAFF. Complete variable domain (other parts from reference TRBV7-8 and TRBJ1-1): GAGVSQSPRYKVAKRGQDVALRCDPISGHVSLFWYQQALGQGPEFLTYFQNEAQLDKSGLPSDRFFAERPEGSVSTLKIQRTQQEDSAVYLCASSLGGQNTEAFFGQGTRLTVV.

The rearrangement joins TRBV4-1 to TRBJ1-3; no firm D call. This CDR3 spans 16 amino acids. Trimming removed 1 base from V and 8 bases from J, with 18 bases in between. The germline V gene encodes CDR1 MGHRA and CDR2 YSYEKL. The CDR3 nucleotides read TGCGCCAGCAGCCAAGTCCACGGGATGGTGGGGTACACCATATATTTT. It translates to CASSQVHGMVGYTIYF.

The rearrangement links TRBV4-1 to TRBJ1-1, with D unresolved. This CDR3 spans 13 amino acids. V lost 1 base and J lost 2, with 5 bases in between. Germline V lookup: CDR1 MGHRA, CDR2 YSYEKL. The CDR3 sequence: CASSQGVNTEAFF. CDR3 in DNA: TGCGCCAGCAGCCAAGGCGTAAACACTGAAGCTTTCTTT.

This rearrangement joins TRBV14 to TRBJ2-7; D is possibly TRBD1 (6 bases). V lost 0 bases, J lost 3 bases, and 15 bases lay in between. Germline assignment: CDR1 SGHDN and CDR2 FVKESK. The CDR3 totals 16 residues. DNA for the CDR3: TGTGCCAGCAGCCAAGATGGGAATACAGGGATCTACGAGCAGTACTTC. Translating gives CASSQDGNTGIYEQYF.

This chain connects TRBV6-6 to TRBJ2-1, with 11 bases matching TRBD2. The germline CDR1 and CDR2 sequences are MNHNY and SVGAGI (reference sequence). This CDR3 spans 15 amino acids. V dropped 5 bases and J dropped 4; count of bases not matched to a gene: 4. This CDR3 reads CASSRGLAGYNEQFF. CDR3 DNA sequence: TGTGCCAGCAGTAGAGGACTAGCGGGTTACAATGAGCAGTTCTTC.

This chain connects TRBV6-1 to TRBJ2-7, with TRBD2 matching over 11 bases. Trimming cost V 10 bases and J 5 bases; bases outside gene matches: 7. CDR1 is MNHNS, CDR2 SASEGT, per germline. The CDR3 contains 13 residues. CDR3 residues: CATQLAGVHEQYV. CDR3 bases: TGTGCCACCCAACTAGCGGGAGTCCACGAGCAGTACGTC.